This TCR beta chain emerged from a study of T cells after yellow fever vaccination. Overall study findings and caveats: Clonotypes appearing in both CD4 and CD8 compartments existed, and their share was small. A faster peak, day 5 versus 15, was reached by the weaker secondary response.

Remarks on this clonotype: Its antigen is unknown.

5'RACE template switching generated TCR cDNA, adding a universal primer site and UMIs. TCRdb used MiXCR to reprocess the 5' RACE reads, holding one entry per CDR3 protein. The profile shows approximately 550,000 distinct CDR3 sequences, 15% to 20% of them singletons. Germline V gene sequence: CDR1 LGHDT, CDR2 YNNKEL (reference sequence). The CDR3 runs 15 residues. V was cut by 5 bases and J by 9 bases, with 17 bases left in between. Sequenced material: PBMCs, taken 15 days after the yellow fever booster vaccination. The chain is built from TRBV3-1 and TRBJ1-6; D gene ambiguous. The source is a man in his thirties or forties who received the YFV17D yellow fever vaccine. The CDR3, as DNA: TGTGCCAGCAGCGCCGGGCCTAGAGGGCTTTCACCCCTCCACTTT. Translating it yields CASSAGPRGLSPLHF.